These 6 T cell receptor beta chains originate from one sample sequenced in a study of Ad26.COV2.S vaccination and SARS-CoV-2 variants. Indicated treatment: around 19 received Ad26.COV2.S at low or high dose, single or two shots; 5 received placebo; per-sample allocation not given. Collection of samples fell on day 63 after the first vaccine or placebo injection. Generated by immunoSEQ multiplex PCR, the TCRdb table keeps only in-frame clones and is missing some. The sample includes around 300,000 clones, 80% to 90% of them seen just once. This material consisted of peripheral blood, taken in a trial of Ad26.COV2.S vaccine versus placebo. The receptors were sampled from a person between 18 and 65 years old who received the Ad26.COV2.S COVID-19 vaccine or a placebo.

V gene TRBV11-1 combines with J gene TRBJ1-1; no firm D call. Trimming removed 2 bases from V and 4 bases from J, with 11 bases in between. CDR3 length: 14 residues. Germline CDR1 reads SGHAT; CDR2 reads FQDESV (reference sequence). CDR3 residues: CASSLRVSGTEAFF. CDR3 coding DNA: TGTGCCAGCAGCTTAAGGGTTTCGGGCACTGAAGCTTTCTTT.

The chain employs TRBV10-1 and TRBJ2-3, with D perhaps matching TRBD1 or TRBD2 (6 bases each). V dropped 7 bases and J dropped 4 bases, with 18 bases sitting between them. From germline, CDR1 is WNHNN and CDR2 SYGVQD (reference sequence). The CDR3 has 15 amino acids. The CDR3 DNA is TGCGCCAGCACCGGTGGGGGGCTGTTTCCAGATACGCAGTATTTT. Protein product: CASTGGGLFPDTQYF.

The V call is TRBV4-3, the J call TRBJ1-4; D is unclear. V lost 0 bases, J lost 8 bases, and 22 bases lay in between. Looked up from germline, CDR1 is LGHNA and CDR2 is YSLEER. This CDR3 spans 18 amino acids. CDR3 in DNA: TGCGCCAGCAGCCAAGAACGAGGACGGGTTACCATTGACGAAAAACTGTTTTTT. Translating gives CASSQERGRVTIDEKLFF.

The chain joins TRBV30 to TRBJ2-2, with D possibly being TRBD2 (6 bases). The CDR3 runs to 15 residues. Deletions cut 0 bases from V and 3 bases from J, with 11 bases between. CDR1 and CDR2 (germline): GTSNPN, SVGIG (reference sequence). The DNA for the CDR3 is TGTGCCTGGAGTGTCTTAGCGGCAGACACCGGGGAGCTGTTTTTT. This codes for CAWSVLAADTGELFF.

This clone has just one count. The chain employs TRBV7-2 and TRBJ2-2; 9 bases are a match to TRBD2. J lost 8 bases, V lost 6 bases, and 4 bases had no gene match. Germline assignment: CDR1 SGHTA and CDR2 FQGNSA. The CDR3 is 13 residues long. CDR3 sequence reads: CASRRTSVGELFF. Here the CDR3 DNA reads TGTGCCAGCAGGCGGACTAGCGTGGGGGAGCTGTTTTTT.

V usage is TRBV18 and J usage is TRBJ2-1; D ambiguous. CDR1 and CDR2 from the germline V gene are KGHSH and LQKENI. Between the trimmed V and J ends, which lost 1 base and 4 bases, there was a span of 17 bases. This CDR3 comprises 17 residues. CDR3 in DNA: TGTGCCAGCTCACCACTGAAGTTACTAACCTCGTACAATGAGCAGTTCTTC. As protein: CASSPLKLLTSYNEQFF.